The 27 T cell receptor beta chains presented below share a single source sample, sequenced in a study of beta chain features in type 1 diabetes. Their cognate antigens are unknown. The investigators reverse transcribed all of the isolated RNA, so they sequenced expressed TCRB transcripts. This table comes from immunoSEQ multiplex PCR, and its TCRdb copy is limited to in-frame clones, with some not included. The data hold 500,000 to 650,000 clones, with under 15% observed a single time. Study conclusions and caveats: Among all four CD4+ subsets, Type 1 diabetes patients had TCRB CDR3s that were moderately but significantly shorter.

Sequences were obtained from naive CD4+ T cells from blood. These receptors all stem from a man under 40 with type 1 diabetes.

As DNA, the CDR3 is TGTGCCAGCAGCTTCGGGACAGGCGGAGCTTTCTTT. Encoded protein: CASSFGTGGAFF. The rearrangement joins TRBV5-6 to TRBJ1-1, with 8 nucleotides matching TRBD1. Germline CDR1 is SGHDT and CDR2 is YYEEEE. Trimming removed 2 bases from V and 10 bases from J; junction bases left unmatched: 4. The CDR3 length is 12 residues.

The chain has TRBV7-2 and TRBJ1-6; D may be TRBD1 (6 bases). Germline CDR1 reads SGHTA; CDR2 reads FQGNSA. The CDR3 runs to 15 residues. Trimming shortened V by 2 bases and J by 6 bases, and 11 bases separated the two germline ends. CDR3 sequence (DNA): TGTGCCAGCAGCTTATGGGGGCGCAGTAATTCACCCCTCCACTTT. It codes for CASSLWGRSNSPLHF.

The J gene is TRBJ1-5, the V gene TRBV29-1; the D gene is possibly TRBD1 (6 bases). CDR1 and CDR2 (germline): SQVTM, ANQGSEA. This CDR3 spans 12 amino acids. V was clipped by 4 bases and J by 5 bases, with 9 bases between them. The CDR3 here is CSVGAGDQPQHF. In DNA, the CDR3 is TGCAGCGTTGGAGCAGGGGATCAGCCCCAGCATTTT.

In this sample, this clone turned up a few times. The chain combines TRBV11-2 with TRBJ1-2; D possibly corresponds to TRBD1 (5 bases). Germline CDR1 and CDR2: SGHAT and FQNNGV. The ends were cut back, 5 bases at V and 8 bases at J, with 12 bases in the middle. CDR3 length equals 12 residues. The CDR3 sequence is CASSRRGDGYTF. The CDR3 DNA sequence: TGTGCCAGCAGCCGCCGAGGGGACGGCTACACCTTC. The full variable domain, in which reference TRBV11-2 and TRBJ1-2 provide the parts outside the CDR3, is EAGVAQSPRYKIIEKRQSVAFWCNPISGHATLYWYQQILGQGPKLLIQFQNNGVVDDSQLPKDRFSAERLKGVDSTLKIQPAKLEDSAVYLCASSRRGDGYTFGSGTRLTVV.

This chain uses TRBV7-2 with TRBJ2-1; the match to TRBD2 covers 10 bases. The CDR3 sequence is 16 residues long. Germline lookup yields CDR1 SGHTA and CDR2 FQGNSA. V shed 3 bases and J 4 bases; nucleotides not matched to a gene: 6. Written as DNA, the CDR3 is TGTGCCAGCAGCTTTACCGCTAGCGGGGGTTACAATGAGCAGTTCTTC. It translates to CASSFTASGGYNEQFF.

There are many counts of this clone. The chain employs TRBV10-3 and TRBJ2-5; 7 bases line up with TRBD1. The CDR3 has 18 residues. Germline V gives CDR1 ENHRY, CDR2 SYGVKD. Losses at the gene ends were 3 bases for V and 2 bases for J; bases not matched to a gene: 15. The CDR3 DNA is TGTGCCATCAGTGATCCTCAGAGTGGTACGGGACAGCAAGAGACCCAGTACTTC. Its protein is CAISDPQSGTGQQETQYF.

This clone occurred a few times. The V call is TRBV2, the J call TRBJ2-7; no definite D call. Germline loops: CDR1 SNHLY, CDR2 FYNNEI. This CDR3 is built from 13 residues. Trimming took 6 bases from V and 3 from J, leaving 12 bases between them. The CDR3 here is CASSSRVNYEQYF. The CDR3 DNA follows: TGTGCCAGCAGCTCCCGAGTAAACTACGAGCAGTACTTC.

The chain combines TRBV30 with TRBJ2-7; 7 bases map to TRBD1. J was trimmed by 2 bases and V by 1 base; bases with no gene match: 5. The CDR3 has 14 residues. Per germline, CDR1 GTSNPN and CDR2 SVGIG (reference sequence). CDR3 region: CAWSGQGLAYEQYF. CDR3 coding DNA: TGTGCCTGGAGTGGACAGGGTCTCGCCTACGAGCAGTACTTC.

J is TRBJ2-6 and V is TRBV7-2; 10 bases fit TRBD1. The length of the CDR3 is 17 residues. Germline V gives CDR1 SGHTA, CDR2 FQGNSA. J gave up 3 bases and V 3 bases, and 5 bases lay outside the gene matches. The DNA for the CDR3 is TGTGCCAGCAGCTTCTCGACAGGGGGCTTTGGGGCCAACGTCCTGACTTTC. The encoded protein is CASSFSTGGFGANVLTF.

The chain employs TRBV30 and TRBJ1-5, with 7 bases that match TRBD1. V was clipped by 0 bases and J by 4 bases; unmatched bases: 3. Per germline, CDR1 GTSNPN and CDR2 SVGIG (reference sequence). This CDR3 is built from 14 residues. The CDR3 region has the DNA TGTGCCTGGAGTGTACGGGACAGAAATCAGCCCCAGCATTTT. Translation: CAWSVRDRNQPQHF.

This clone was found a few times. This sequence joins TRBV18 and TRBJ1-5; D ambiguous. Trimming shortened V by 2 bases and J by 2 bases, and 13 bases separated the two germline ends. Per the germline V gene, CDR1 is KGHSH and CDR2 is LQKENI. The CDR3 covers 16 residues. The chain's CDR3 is CASSPSETGGNQPQHF. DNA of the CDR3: TGTGCCAGCTCACCATCAGAGACCGGGGGCAATCAGCCCCAGCATTTT.

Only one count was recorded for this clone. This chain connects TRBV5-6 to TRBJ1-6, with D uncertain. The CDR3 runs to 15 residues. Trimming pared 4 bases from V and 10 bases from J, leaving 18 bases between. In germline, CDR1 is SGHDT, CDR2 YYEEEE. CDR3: CASSLLLGESSPLHF. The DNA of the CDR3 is TGTGCCAGCAGCCTCCTACTAGGAGAATCCTCACCCCTCCACTTT.

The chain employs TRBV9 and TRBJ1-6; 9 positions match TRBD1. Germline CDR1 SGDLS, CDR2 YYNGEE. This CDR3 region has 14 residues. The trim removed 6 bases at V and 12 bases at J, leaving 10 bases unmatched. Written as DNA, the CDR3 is TGTGCCAGCACTTTGGGACAGGGCCTCGGACCCCTCCACTTT. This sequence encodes CASTLGQGLGPLHF.

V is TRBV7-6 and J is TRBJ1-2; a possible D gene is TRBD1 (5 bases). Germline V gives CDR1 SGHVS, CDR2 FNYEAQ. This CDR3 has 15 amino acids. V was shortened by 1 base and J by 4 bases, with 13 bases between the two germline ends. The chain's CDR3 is CASSLGGGASYGYTF. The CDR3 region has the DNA TGTGCCAGCAGCTTAGGCGGCGGGGCGAGCTATGGCTACACCTTC.

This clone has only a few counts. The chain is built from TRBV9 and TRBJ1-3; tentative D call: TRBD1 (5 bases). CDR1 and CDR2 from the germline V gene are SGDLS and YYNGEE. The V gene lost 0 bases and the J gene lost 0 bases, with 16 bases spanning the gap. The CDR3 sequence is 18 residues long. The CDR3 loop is CASSVVGGVGSSGNTIYF. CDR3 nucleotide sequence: TGTGCCAGCAGCGTAGTGGGGGGAGTTGGAAGCTCTGGAAACACCATATATTTT.

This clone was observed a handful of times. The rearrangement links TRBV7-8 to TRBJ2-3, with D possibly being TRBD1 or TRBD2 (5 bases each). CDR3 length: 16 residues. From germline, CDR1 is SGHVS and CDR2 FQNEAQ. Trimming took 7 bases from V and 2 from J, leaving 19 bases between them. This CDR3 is CASTAEVGVTTDTQYF. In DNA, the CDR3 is TGTGCCAGCACCGCTGAAGTGGGGGTTACCACAGATACGCAGTATTTT.

The CDR3 DNA is TGTGCCAGCAGCGCGACTGGGGACTTTACCACTGGAAACACCATATATTTT. Its protein is CASSATGDFTTGNTIYF. The V and J genes are TRBV9 and TRBJ1-3; TRBD1 might be the D (5 bases). The CDR3 consists of 17 residues. Trimming cost V 3 bases and J 2 bases, with 18 bases left between them. Germline values: CDR1 SGDLS, CDR2 YYNGEE.

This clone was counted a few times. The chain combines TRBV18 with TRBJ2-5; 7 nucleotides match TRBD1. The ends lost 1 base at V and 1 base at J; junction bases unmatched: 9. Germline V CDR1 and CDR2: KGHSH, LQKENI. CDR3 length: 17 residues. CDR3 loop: CASSPRDSETFQETQYF. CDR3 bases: TGTGCCAGCTCACCACGGGACAGCGAAACCTTCCAAGAGACCCAGTACTTC.

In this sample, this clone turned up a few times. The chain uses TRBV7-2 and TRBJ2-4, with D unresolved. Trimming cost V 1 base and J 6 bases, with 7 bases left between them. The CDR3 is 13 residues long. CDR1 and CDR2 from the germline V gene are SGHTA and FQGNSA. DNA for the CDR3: TGTGCCAGCAGCTTAGTGGAAGGAAACATTCAGTACTTC. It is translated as CASSLVEGNIQYF.

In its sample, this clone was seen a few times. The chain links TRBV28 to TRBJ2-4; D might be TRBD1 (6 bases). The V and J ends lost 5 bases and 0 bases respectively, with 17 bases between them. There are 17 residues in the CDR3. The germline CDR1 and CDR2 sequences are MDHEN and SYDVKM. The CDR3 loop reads CASSETDRSSAKNIQYF. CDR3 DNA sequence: TGTGCCAGCAGTGAAACCGACAGGTCATCAGCCAAAAACATTCAGTACTTC.

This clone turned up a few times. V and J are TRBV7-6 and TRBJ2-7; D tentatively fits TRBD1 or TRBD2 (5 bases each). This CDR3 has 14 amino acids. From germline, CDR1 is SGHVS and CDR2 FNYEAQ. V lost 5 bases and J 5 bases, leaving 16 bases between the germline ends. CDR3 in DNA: TGTGCCAGCAGCCCCCGGGACGGACCTCACGAGCAGTACTTC. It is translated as CASSPRDGPHEQYF.

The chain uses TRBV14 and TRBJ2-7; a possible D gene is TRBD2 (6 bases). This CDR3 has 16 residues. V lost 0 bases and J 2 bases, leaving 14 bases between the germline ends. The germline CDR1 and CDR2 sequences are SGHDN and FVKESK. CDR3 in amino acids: CASSQDFRGGAYEQYF. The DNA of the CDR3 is TGTGCCAGCAGCCAAGATTTCCGTGGAGGGGCCTACGAGCAGTACTTC. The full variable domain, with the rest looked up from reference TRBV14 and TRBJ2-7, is EAGVTQFPSHSVIEKGQTVTLRCDPISGHDNLYWYRRVMGKEIKFLLHFVKESKQDESGMPNNRFLAERTGGTYSTLKVQPAELEDSGVYFCASSQDFRGGAYEQYFGPGTRLTVT.

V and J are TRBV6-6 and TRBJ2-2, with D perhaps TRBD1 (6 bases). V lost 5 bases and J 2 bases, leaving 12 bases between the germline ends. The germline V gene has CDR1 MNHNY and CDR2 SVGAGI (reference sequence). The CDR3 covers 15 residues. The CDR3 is CASSGRQANTGELFF. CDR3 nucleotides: TGTGCCAGCAGTGGCCGACAGGCCAACACCGGGGAGCTGTTTTTT.

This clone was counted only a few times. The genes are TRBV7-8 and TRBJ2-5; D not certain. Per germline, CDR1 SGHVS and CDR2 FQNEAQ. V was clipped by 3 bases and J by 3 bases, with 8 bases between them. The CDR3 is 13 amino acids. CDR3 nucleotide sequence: TGTGCCAGCAGCTTTACGGATAAAGAGACCCAGTACTTC. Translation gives CASSFTDKETQYF.

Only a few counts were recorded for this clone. The CDR3 DNA follows: TGTGCCAGCAGCCCCGGAGGGACGAACACCGGGGAGCTGTTTTTT. Amino acids: CASSPGGTNTGELFF. V and J are TRBV9 and TRBJ2-2, with TRBD2 as a possible D gene (6 bases). Trimming left V 4 bases short and J 0 bases short, with 10 bases between. This CDR3 has 15 residues. Germline V gene data show CDR1 as SGDLS and CDR2 as YYNGEE.

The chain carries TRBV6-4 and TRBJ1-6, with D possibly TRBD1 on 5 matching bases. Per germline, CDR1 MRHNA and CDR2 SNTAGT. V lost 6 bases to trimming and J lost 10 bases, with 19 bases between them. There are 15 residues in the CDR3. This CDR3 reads CASRDPGQGNSPLHF. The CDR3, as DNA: TGTGCCAGCAGAGACCCGGGGCAGGGAAACTCACCCCTCCACTTT.

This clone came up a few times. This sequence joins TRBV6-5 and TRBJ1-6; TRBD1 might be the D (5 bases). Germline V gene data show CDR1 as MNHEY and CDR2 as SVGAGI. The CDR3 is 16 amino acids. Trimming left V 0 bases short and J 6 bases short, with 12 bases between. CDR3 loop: CASSYSGAGGNSPLHF. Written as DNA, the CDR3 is TGTGCCAGCAGTTACTCAGGGGCTGGGGGTAATTCACCCCTCCACTTT.